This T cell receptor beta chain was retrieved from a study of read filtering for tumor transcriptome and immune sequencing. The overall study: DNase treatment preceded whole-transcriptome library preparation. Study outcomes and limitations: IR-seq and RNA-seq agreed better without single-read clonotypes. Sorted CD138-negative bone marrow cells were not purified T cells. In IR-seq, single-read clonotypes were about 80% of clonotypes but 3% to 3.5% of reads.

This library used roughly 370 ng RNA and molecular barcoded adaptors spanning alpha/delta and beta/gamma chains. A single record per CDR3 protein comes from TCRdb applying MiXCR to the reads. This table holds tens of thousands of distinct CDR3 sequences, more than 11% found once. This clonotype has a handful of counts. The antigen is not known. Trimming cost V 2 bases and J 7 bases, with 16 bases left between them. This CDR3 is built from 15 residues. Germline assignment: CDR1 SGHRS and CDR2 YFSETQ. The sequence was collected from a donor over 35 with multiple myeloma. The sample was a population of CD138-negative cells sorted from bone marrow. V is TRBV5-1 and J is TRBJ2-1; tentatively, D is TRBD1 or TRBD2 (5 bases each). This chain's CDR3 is CASSFEGAGTNEQFF. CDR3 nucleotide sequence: TGCGCCAGCAGCTTTGAAGGGGCAGGGACGAATGAGCAGTTCTTC.